This record concerns one T cell receptor beta chain sequence. Participants came from some 23 US areas, aged about 18 to 89 years. Data came from immunoSEQ multiplex PCR; TCRdb stores just in-frame clones and leaves some out. The repertoire holds approximately 140,000 clones, with roughly 83% as singletons. This sample is drawn from a study of blood T cell repertoires in COVID-19. Study at large: Samples taken during acute and convalescent COVID-19 were collected in the United States, Italy and Spain.

Germline V lookup: CDR1 SGHRS, CDR2 YFSETQ. The ends were cut back, 1 base at V and 0 bases at J, with 15 bases in the middle. This CDR3 has 17 amino acids. Sequencing was carried out using PBMCs or T cells enriched from blood (not recorded which). This chain links TRBV5-1 with TRBJ2-3; possible D gene TRBD2, 6 bases. The clonotype originates from a man aged 35-49 years with acute COVID-19. The CDR3 is CASSLTPAGSSTDTQYF. In nucleotides, the CDR3 is TGCGCCAGCAGCTTGACCCCGGCGGGATCTAGCACAGATACGCAGTATTTT.